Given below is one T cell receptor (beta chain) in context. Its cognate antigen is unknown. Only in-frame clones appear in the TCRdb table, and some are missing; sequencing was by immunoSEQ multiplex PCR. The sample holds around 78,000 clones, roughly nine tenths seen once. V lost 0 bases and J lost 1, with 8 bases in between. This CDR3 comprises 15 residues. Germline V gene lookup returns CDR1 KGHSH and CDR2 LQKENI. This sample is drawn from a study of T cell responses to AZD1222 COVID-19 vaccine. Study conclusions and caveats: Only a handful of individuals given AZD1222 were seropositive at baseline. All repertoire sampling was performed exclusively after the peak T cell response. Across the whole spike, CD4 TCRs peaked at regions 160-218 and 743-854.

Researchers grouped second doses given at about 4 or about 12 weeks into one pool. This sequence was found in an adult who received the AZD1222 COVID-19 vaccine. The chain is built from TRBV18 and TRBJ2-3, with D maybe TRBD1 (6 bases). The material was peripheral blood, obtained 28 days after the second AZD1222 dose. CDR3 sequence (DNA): TGTGCCAGCTCACCACCGAACAGGGGCACAGATACGCAGTATTTT. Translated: CASSPPNRGTDTQYF.